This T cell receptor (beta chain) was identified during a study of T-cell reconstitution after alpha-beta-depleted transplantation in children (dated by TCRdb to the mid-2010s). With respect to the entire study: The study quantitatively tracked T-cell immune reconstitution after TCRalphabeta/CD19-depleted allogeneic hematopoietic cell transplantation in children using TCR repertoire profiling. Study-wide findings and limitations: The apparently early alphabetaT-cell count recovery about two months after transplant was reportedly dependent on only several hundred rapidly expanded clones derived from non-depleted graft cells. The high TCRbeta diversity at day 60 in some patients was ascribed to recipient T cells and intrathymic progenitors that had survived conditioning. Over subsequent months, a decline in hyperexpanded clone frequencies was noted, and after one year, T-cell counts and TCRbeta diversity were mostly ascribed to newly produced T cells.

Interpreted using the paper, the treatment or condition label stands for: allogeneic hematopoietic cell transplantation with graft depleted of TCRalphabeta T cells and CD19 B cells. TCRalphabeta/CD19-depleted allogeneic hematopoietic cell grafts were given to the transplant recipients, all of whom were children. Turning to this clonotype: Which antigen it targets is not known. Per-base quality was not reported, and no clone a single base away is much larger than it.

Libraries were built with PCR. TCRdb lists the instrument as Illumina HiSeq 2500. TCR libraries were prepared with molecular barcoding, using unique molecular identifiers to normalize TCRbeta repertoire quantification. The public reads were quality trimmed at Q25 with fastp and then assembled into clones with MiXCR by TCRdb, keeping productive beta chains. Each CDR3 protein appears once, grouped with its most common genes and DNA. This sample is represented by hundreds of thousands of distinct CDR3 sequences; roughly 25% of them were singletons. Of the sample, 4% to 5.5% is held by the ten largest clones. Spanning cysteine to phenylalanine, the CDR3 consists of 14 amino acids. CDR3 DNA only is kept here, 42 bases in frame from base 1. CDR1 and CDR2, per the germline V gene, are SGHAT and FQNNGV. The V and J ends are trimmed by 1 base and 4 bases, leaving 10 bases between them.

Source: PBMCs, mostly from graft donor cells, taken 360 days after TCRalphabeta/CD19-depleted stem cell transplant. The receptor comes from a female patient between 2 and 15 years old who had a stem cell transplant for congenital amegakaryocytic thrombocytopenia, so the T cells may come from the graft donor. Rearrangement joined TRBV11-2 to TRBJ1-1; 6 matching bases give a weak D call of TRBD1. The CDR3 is CASSLGTDPTEAFF. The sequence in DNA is TGTGCCAGCAGCTTAGGGACAGACCCCACTGAAGCTTTCTTT.